Listed below are T cell receptor beta chains from one sample, sequenced in a study of blood T cell repertoires in COVID-19. Clones were sequenced by immunoSEQ multiplex PCR, and TCRdb holds only the in-frame ones, with some missing. The sample contains about 150,000 clones, roughly 84% of which appear only once. The sequencing sample was made of peripheral blood. These receptors were obtained from a man in his late teens or twenties with active or convalescent COVID-19. Both conserved end residues are part of each CDR3. Fields, in order: J gene, clone size, CDR3 length, V gene, D gene, CDR3 protein, CDR3 DNA. A D gene is named only where the DNA matches it firmly. Clone size is not always given. Where it is, it says once, few, many or a class for expanded clones.

>TRBJ1-3|.|13|TRBV29-1|.
CSVQQGSGNTIYF
TGCAGCGTCCAACAGGGATCTGGAAACACCATATATTTT
>TRBJ2-1|once|14|TRBV5-1|TRBD2
CASSLRGAYNEQFF
TGCGCCAGCAGCTTACGGGGGGCCTACAATGAGCAGTTCTTC
>TRBJ2-5|.|17|TRBV15|TRBD1
CATSREAPGTGQETQYF
TGTGCCACCAGCAGAGAGGCTCCCGGGACAGGCCAAGAGACCCAGTACTTC
>TRBJ2-3|.|14|TRBV4-1|TRBD2
CASSPRVTSMTQYF
TGCGCCAGCAGCCCCCGGGTGACTAGCATGACGCAGTATTTT
>TRBJ1-2|.|13|TRBV18|.
CASSQDLVYGYTF
TGTGCCAGCTCACAAGACTTGGTCTATGGCTACACCTTC
>TRBJ1-5|.|15|TRBV2|.
CASSPFYSSNQPQHF
TGTGCCAGCAGTCCTTTTTACAGTAGCAATCAGCCCCAGCATTTT
>TRBJ2-6|.|16|TRBV6-2/TRBV6-3|TRBD1
CASSLNRGAGANVLTF
TGTGCCAGCAGTTTGAACAGGGGGGCTGGGGCCAACGTCCTGACTTTC
>TRBJ1-1|.|17|TRBV7-2|TRBD1
CASSLRAPSGGNTEAFF
TGTGCCAGCAGCTTAAGGGCCCCGTCAGGGGGGAACACTGAAGCTTTCTTT
>TRBJ1-2|.|15|TRBV15|.
CATSRADRPNYGYTF
TGTGCCACCAGCAGAGCTGACAGGCCTAACTATGGCTACACCTTC
>TRBJ1-5|.|13|TRBV6-5|TRBD1
CASSPGGGQPQHF
TGTGCCAGCAGCCCAGGGGGCGGACAGCCCCAGCATTTT
>TRBJ1-1|.|16|TRBV10-1|.
CASSELGSRVSTEAFF
TGCGCCAGCAGTGAGTTGGGCTCGAGGGTTTCTACTGAAGCTTTCTTT
>TRBJ1-1|.|14|TRBV28|.
CASTTTPGRAEAFF
TGTGCCAGCACCACTACCCCAGGGAGGGCTGAAGCTTTCTTT
>TRBJ2-5|.|16|TRBV5-1|.
CASSLVTAFSQETQYF
TGCGCCAGCAGCTTGGTCACAGCTTTCAGCCAAGAGACCCAGTACTTC
>TRBJ2-1|.|19|TRBV18|TRBD2
CASSPPAGTSGNLPNEQFF
TGTGCCAGCTCACCACCCGCCGGGACTAGCGGGAATTTACCCAATGAGCAGTTCTTC
>TRBJ2-7|.|14|TRBV7-9|TRBD1
CASSFFRGPNEQYF
TGTGCCAGCAGCTTTTTCAGGGGGCCCAACGAGCAGTACTTC
>TRBJ1-4|.|16|TRBV11-2|.
CASTFEGVATNEKLFF
TGTGCCAGCACTTTCGAGGGGGTTGCAACTAATGAAAAACTGTTTTTT
>TRBJ1-4|.|13|TRBV10-3|.
CASSRDKDEKLFF
TGTGCCTCCTCCCGGGACAAGGATGAAAAACTGTTTTTT
>TRBJ1-5|few|13|TRBV12-3/TRBV12-4|.
CASSGQSNQPQHF
TGTGCCAGCTCTGGGCAGTCCAATCAGCCCCAGCATTTT
>TRBJ2-3|.|14|TRBV2|.
CASRTGTRTDTQYF
TGTGCCAGCAGAACCGGGACACGCACAGATACGCAGTATTTT
>TRBJ2-5|.|16|TRBV29-1|.
CSVEGGGRLTQETQYF
TGCAGCGTTGAGGGGGGTGGAAGGCTGACACAAGAGACCCAGTACTTC
>TRBJ2-1|.|13|TRBV6-4|.
CASSAGSNNEQFF
TGTGCCAGCAGCGCCGGGTCAAACAATGAGCAGTTCTTC
>TRBJ2-7|.|14|TRBV5-6|TRBD1
CASSWGTGGHEQYF
TGTGCCAGCAGCTGGGGGACAGGGGGCCACGAGCAGTACTTC
>TRBJ1-3|.|16|TRBV3-1/TRBV3-2|.
CVSSQALQTSGNTIYF
TGTGTCAGCAGCCAAGCGTTGCAAACATCTGGAAACACCATATATTTT
>TRBJ1-5|.|17|TRBV28|.
CASRDDGMVGSNQPQHF
TGTGCCAGCAGAGACGATGGCATGGTCGGGAGCAATCAGCCCCAGCATTTT
>TRBJ1-1|.|13|TRBV12-3/TRBV12-4|TRBD1
CASSLHQGEEAFF
TGTGCCAGCAGTCTCCACCAGGGGGAGGAAGCTTTCTTT
>TRBJ2-2|.|16|TRBV7-9|.
CASSQAPRGRTGELFF
TGTGCCAGCAGCCAGGCCCCCAGGGGCCGGACCGGGGAGCTGTTTTTT
>TRBJ2-7|once|15|TRBV4-1|.
CASSQDVTVSYEQYF
TGCGCCAGCAGCCAAGATGTGACAGTCTCCTACGAGCAGTACTTC
>TRBJ1-4|.|15|TRBV6-5|.
CASSYPGGQNEKLFF
TGTGCCAGCAGTTACCCGGGGGGCCAGAATGAAAAACTGTTTTTT